One and the same sample provided the 26 T cell receptor beta chains below, sequenced in a study of T cell repertoires in cytomegalovirus infection. Using its own MiXCR run on the reads, TCRdb lists one record per CDR3 protein. The sample has 300,000 to 450,000 distinct CDR3 sequences, about a sixth seen once. The material sequenced was PBMCs. These receptors were taken from a human donor in good health (CMV status not recorded). Some clones in this sample may be carry-over from other donors' samples.

In the case of this clonotype: Since a much larger clone is just one base distant, this may be a read error. CDR3 protein: CASSQAEAANTIDF. The DNA of the CDR3 is TGCGCCAGCAGCCAAGCTGAGGCAGCAAACACCATAGATTTT. The rearrangement links TRBV4-3 to TRBJ1-3; D unclear. This CDR3 is built from 14 residues. In germline, CDR1 is LGHNA, CDR2 YSLEER.

The chain links TRBV20-1 to TRBJ2-5; no definite D call. Germline V gene sequence: CDR1 DFQATT, CDR2 SNEGSKA (reference sequence). The CDR3 contains 12 residues. V was trimmed by 2 bases and J by 5 bases, leaving 9 bases between them. The CDR3: CSARSLEETQYF. The CDR3 bases are TGCAGTGCTAGAAGCCTCGAGGAGACCCAGTACTTC.

This clonotype has just a few counts. The chain employs TRBV20-1 and TRBJ2-3; D gene ambiguous. Germline CDR1 is DFQATT and CDR2 is SNEGSKA (reference sequence). Trimming cost V 3 bases and J 2 bases, with 15 bases left between them. The CDR3 extends over 15 amino acids. The CDR3 is CSASELRQATDTQYF. The CDR3 coding sequence is TGCAGTGCTAGTGAACTCCGGCAGGCCACAGATACGCAGTATTTT.

V gene TRBV20-1 combines with J gene TRBJ2-7, with D possibly being TRBD2 (6 bases). Germline CDR1 and CDR2: DFQATT and SNEGSKA (reference sequence). V lost 6 bases and J 0 bases, leaving 18 bases between the germline ends. The CDR3 loop spans 15 amino acids. In DNA, the CDR3 is TGCAGTGCCACCTGGGCTAGCGAAAGCTCCTACGAGCAGTACTTC. Amino acid sequence: CSATWASESSYEQYF.

This clonotype turned up a few times. The rearrangement uses TRBV7-8 and TRBJ2-6; no firm D call. This CDR3 spans 14 amino acids. Germline lookup yields CDR1 SGHVS and CDR2 FQNEAQ. Trimming removed 1 base at V and 8 bases at J, with 9 bases between. The CDR3 bases are TGTGCCAGCAGCTTAGGTTTGGGGACCAACGTCCTGACTTTC. It yields the protein CASSLGLGTNVLTF.

This rearrangement joins TRBV6-2 or TRBV6-3 to TRBJ2-1; D may correspond to TRBD1 or TRBD2 (5 bases each). The CDR3 covers 16 residues. V was pared by 5 bases and J by 7 bases, with 21 bases between. Looked up from germline, CDR1 is MNHEY and CDR2 is SVGEGT. The CDR3 loop reads CASSATPGLYPNEQFF. The CDR3 bases are TGTGCCAGCAGTGCCACGCCGGGGCTTTACCCAAATGAGCAGTTCTTC.

This clonotype appeared many times. The chain has TRBV7-2 and TRBJ2-7; D may match TRBD1 or TRBD2 (5 bases each). Germline assignment: CDR1 SGHTA and CDR2 FQGNSA. V gave up 3 bases and J gave up 3 bases, with 12 bases separating them. This CDR3 is 14 amino acids long. CDR3 sequence (DNA): TGTGCCAGCAGCTTCGGGACCCTAATCTACGAGCAGTACTTC. It is translated as CASSFGTLIYEQYF.

This clonotype was counted many times. V and J are TRBV7-8 and TRBJ1-2; D is undetermined. CDR1 and CDR2 (germline): SGHVS, FQNEAQ. Trimming shortened V by 1 base and J by 7 bases, and 4 bases separated the two germline ends. The CDR3 spans 11 residues. The CDR3 DNA reads as TGTGCCAGCAGCTTAGGCCGTGGCTACACCTTC. Translating gives CASSLGRGYTF.

The chain combines TRBV28 with TRBJ1-5; D possibly corresponds to TRBD1 (6 bases). In germline, CDR1 is MDHEN, CDR2 SYDVKM. V shed 5 bases and J shed 0 bases, with 14 bases lying between them. CDR3 length: 16 residues. The CDR3 sequence is CASSPRTAYSNQPQHF. The DNA of the CDR3 is TGTGCCAGCAGTCCCCGGACAGCTTATAGCAATCAGCCCCAGCATTTT.

This clonotype has only a few counts. The chain has TRBV4-1 and TRBJ1-1; D is uncertain. This CDR3 is 14 amino acids long. Trimming removed 0 bases from V and 1 base from J, with 6 bases in between. In germline, CDR1 is MGHRA, CDR2 YSYEKL. The CDR3 here is CASSQDSQNTEAFF. The CDR3 nucleotides read TGCGCCAGCAGCCAAGACAGTCAGAACACTGAAGCTTTCTTT.

This clonotype was observed at least ten times. The V call is TRBV11-2, the J call TRBJ2-3; 7 bases match TRBD2. The germline gives CDR1 SGHAT, CDR2 FQNNGV. J lost 2 bases, V lost 3 bases, and 11 bases had no gene match. This CDR3 region has 17 residues. The CDR3 sequence is CASSLGSEAGYTDTQYF. CDR3 nucleotides: TGTGCCAGCAGCTTGGGGTCGGAAGCGGGGTACACAGATACGCAGTATTTT.

The chain combines TRBV20-1 with TRBJ2-1; D is ambiguous. The CDR3 contains 15 residues. Trimming shortened V by 0 bases and J by 12 bases, and 21 bases separated the two germline ends. The V gene's germline CDR1 is DFQATT and CDR2 SNEGSKA (reference sequence). In DNA form, the CDR3 reads TGCAGTGCTAGAGATGGAAGAAACGTTAATGATGGGCAGTTCTTC. The encoded protein is CSARDGRNVNDGQFF.

This clonotype was detected many times. This rearrangement joins TRBV7-2 to TRBJ1-1; D ambiguous. Germline CDR1 reads SGHTA; CDR2 reads FQGNSA. The CDR3 is 14 amino acids. Trimming took off 1 base at V and 2 bases at J, with 8 bases between the two ends. Written as DNA, the CDR3 is TGTGCCAGCAGCTTAGTGGTGTATAACACTGAAGCTTTCTTT. Translated, it gives CASSLVVYNTEAFF.

This clonotype was seen many times. The rearrangement joins TRBV7-2 to TRBJ2-1; perhaps TRBD1 as D (5 bases). V was shortened by 5 bases and J by 8 bases, with 16 bases between the two germline ends. The CDR3 sequence is 14 residues long. The germline V gene encodes CDR1 SGHTA and CDR2 FQGNSA. This chain's CDR3 is CASSPGSQRDEQFF. Written as DNA, the CDR3 is TGTGCCAGCAGCCCAGGGTCTCAAAGGGATGAGCAGTTCTTC. The full variable domain, rest sourced from reference TRBV7-2 and TRBJ2-1, is GAGVSQSPSNKVTEKGKDVELRCDPISGHTALYWYRQSLGQGLEFLIYFQGNSAPDKSGLPSDRFSAERTGGSVSTLTIQRTQQEDSAVYLCASSPGSQRDEQFFGPGTRLTVL.

This clonotype was counted ten times or more. V gene TRBV19 combines with J gene TRBJ2-6, with D tentatively TRBD2 (6 bases). Trimming removed 6 bases from V and 3 bases from J, with 12 bases in between. Germline CDR1 reads LNHDA; CDR2 reads SQIVND (reference sequence). The CDR3 is 15 residues long. This chain's CDR3 is CASSDGGFGANVLTF. The CDR3 nucleotides are TGTGCCAGTAGCGACGGGGGTTTTGGGGCCAACGTCCTGACTTTC.

This chain joins TRBV12-3 or TRBV12-4 and TRBJ2-1; TRBD2 matches 8 bases. The CDR3 loop spans 12 amino acids. V lost 6 bases and J lost 10; bases outside the gene matches: 5. The chain's CDR3 is CASSNGGGEQFF. For the CDR3, the DNA is TGTGCCAGCAGCAACGGGGGGGGAGAGCAGTTCTTC.

V and J are TRBV12-5 and TRBJ1-2; TRBD1 matches at 8 bases. The germline V gene encodes CDR1 LGHNT and CDR2 FRNRAP. V was clipped by 5 bases and J by 4 bases; unmatched bases: 9. The CDR3 spans 15 residues. CDR3 loop: CASGRGGQGPYGYTF. In nucleotides, the CDR3 is TGTGCTAGTGGTCGAGGAGGACAGGGCCCCTATGGCTACACCTTC.

In its sample, this clonotype was seen a few times. The rearrangement links TRBV20-1 to TRBJ2-3; D tentatively reads TRBD1 or TRBD2 (6 bases each). In germline, CDR1 is DFQATT, CDR2 SNEGSKA (reference sequence). The CDR3 has 13 amino acids. CDR3 nucleotide sequence: TGCAGGATGGGTCTAGGGGGGCCAGATACGCAGTATTTT. This encodes CRMGLGGPDTQYF.

The chain links TRBV7-4 to TRBJ2-7; no clear D. There are 14 residues in the CDR3. The germline V and J ends were trimmed by 0 bases and 6 bases, with 12 bases remaining between them. The germline gives CDR1 SGHVT, CDR2 SQSDAQ. The CDR3 protein is CASSLAQRGSEQYF. CDR3 sequence (DNA): TGTGCCAGCAGCTTAGCGCAGAGAGGTTCCGAGCAGTACTTC.

This clonotype was detected ten times or more. J is TRBJ1-5 and V is TRBV5-6; no reliable D call. The CDR3 is 14 residues long. From germline, CDR1 is SGHDT and CDR2 YYEEEE. The V end lost 2 bases, the J end lost 5 bases, and 11 bases lay between the germline ends. The CDR3: CASSLSGGDQPQHF. The CDR3 nucleotides are TGTGCCAGCAGCTTATCGGGTGGCGATCAGCCCCAGCATTTT.

The sample holds a few counts of this clonotype. The genes are TRBV4-1 and TRBJ2-7; D is unclear. V was cut by 2 bases and J by 0 bases, with 5 bases left in between. Germline CDR1 MGHRA, CDR2 YSYEKL. The CDR3 loop spans 13 amino acids. The CDR3 sequence: CASSQTSSYEQYF. The CDR3 nucleotides are TGCGCCAGCAGCCAAACCAGCTCCTACGAGCAGTACTTC.

In its sample, this clonotype was seen many times. The rearrangement links TRBV12-3 or TRBV12-4 to TRBJ1-1; maybe TRBD1 (6 bases). The ends were cut back, 5 bases at V and 3 bases at J, with 16 bases in the middle. CDR3 length: 15 amino acids. This CDR3 is CASSPGRGYHTEAFF. The CDR3 coding sequence is TGTGCCAGCAGTCCGGGCAGGGGATACCACACTGAAGCTTTCTTT.

The V gene is TRBV14, the J gene TRBJ2-1, with TRBD2 matching 10 bases. The CDR3 runs to 15 residues. V shed 1 base, J shed 6 bases, and the junction held 3 bases outside the gene matches. CDR1 is SGHDN and CDR2 is FVKESK in the germline V gene. The CDR3 region is CASSQASGGFNEQFF. CDR3 sequence (DNA): TGTGCCAGCAGCCAAGCTAGCGGGGGCTTCAATGAGCAGTTCTTC.

The rearrangement uses TRBV6-6 and TRBJ1-2; TRBD1 aligns across 8 bases. The ends lost 6 bases at V and 9 bases at J; junction bases unmatched: 9. The germline V gene has CDR1 MNHNY and CDR2 SVGAGI (reference sequence). This CDR3 has 13 amino acids. CDR3 sequence reads: CASRAGQGSRYTF. DNA for the CDR3: TGTGCCAGCAGGGCCGGACAGGGAAGTCGCTACACCTTC.

This clonotype came up a few times. J is TRBJ2-7 and V is TRBV23-1; 7 bases are shared with TRBD1. TRBV23-1 carries the ORF label, with uncertain function. The CDR3 is made up of 15 amino acids. The ends lost 2 bases at V and 2 bases at J; junction bases unmatched: 6. This CDR3 reads CASSQGTAYTYEQYF. As DNA, the CDR3 is TGCGCCAGCAGTCAAGGGACAGCATATACCTACGAGCAGTACTTC.

This chain joins TRBV5-6 and TRBJ1-5; D gene ambiguous. The length of the CDR3 is 14 residues. V lost 4 bases, J lost 7 bases, and 15 bases lay in between. Germline V gene sequence: CDR1 SGHDT, CDR2 YYEEEE. CDR3 sequence reads: CASSRRDGEQPQHF. The CDR3 DNA is TGTGCCAGCAGCCGGCGTGACGGGGAACAGCCCCAGCATTTT.